The 29 T cell receptor beta chains reported below all come from one sample, sequenced in a study of blood T cells in healthy people across ages. It was with a sample-barcoded 5' primer and a J-beta primer mix that a second PCR of about 6 to 12 cycles was run. TCRdb re-analysed the 5' RACE reads in MiXCR, keeping a single row per CDR3 protein. In the table there are around 800,000 distinct CDR3 sequences, about 47% of which are singletons. What was sequenced was blood. The receptors originated from a man aged 80 or over in good health.

The V gene is TRBV9, the J gene TRBJ2-1; 11 nucleotides line up with TRBD2. The CDR3 runs to 20 residues. Germline values: CDR1 SGDLS, CDR2 YYNGEE. J was trimmed by 9 bases and V by 0 bases; bases with no gene match: 20. CDR3 nucleotides: TGTGCCAGCAGCGTAGACTACAGGAGGGCAACTAGCGGGAGTGGAAGTGAGCAGTTCTTC. Translating gives CASSVDYRRATSGSGSEQFF.

The CDR3 is CASSPVSASYEQYF. CDR3 sequence (DNA): TGTGCCAGCAGTCCTGTTTCAGCATCCTACGAGCAGTACTTC. The J gene is TRBJ2-7, the V gene TRBV25-1, with D hard to call. The CDR3 consists of 14 residues. Germline V gene lookup returns CDR1 MGHDK and CDR2 SYGVNS. V dropped 5 bases and J dropped 1 base, with 12 bases sitting between them.

Comments on this clonotype: This sequence may be a read error, since a much larger clone differs from it by one base. J is TRBJ2-1 and V is TRBV12-3 or TRBV12-4, with 7 bases identical to TRBD1. V dropped 5 bases and J dropped 10; count of bases not matched to a gene: 17. The CDR3 consists of 16 residues. The CDR3 loop reads CASSPRGSRSSYEQFF. The DNA of the CDR3 is TGTGCCAGCAGTCCCAGGGGGTCGCGAAGTTCCTACGAGCAGTTCTTC.

This rearrangement joins TRBV9 to TRBJ2-1; 11 bases are shared with TRBD2. The CDR3 length is 16 residues. Per the germline V gene, CDR1 is SGDLS and CDR2 is YYNGEE. The V segment lost 3 bases and the J segment 7 bases; nucleotides outside the gene matches: 9. CDR3 nucleotide sequence: TGTGCCAGCAGCGCACAACTAGCGGGAGCGGGAAATGAGCAGTTCTTC. Residues: CASSAQLAGAGNEQFF.

This clonotype was detected ten times or more. This rearrangement joins TRBV29-1 to TRBJ2-1; TRBD2 matches at 8 bases. The length of the CDR3 is 16 residues. V gave up 1 base and J gave up 2 bases; unmatched junction bases: 7. Germline V gene data show CDR1 as SQVTM and CDR2 as ANQGSEA. CDR3 DNA: TGCAGCGTTGAAGTTGCCGGGAGGGCCCCCTACAATGAGCAGTTCTTC. Translation gives CSVEVAGRAPYNEQFF.

This chain joins TRBV28 and TRBJ2-3; 9 nucleotides match TRBD1. The germline V gene encodes CDR1 MDHEN and CDR2 SYDVKM. With 5 bases clipped from V and 8 bases from J, the junction kept 14 bases outside the gene matches. CDR3 size: 16 residues. CDR3 region: CASSLTSGQGVGTQYF. CDR3 nucleotide sequence: TGTGCCAGCAGTCTAACTTCGGGACAGGGTGTTGGTACGCAGTATTTT.

As to this clonotype: A read error may be the cause here, since a much bigger clone is one base away. The J gene is TRBJ2-1, the V gene TRBV5-1; 7 bases line up with TRBD1. The CDR3 runs 15 residues. V lost 0 bases to trimming and J lost 7 bases; unmatched junction nucleotides: 7. Germline loops: CDR1 SGHRS, CDR2 YFSETQ. CDR3 region: CASSLDGKGANEQFF. DNA for the CDR3: TGCGCCAGCAGCTTGGATGGGAAGGGGGCGAATGAGCAGTTCTTC.

The chain uses TRBV20-1 and TRBJ1-2; D remains ambiguous. This CDR3 is built from 14 residues. CDR1 is DFQATT and CDR2 is SNEGSKA in the germline V gene (reference sequence). V lost 3 bases to trimming and J lost 8 bases, with 19 bases between them. The DNA of the CDR3 is TGCAGTGCTAGCCTCGACTCCCTGGGGAGGGGCTACACCTTC. Protein product: CSASLDSLGRGYTF.

To note about this clonotype: One junction end does not reproduce the germline sequence, and a read error may be involved. This chain uses TRBV7-2 with TRBJ2-3, with D possibly being TRBD1 or TRBD2 (5 bases each). Germline CDR1 SGHTA, CDR2 FQGNSA. There are 15 residues in the CDR3. The DNA for the CDR3 is TGTGCCAGCAGCGGATATTCGAGGGGTACAGATATGCAGTATTTT. It specifies CASSGYSRGTDMQYF.

There are many counts of this clonotype. V usage is TRBV5-1 and J usage is TRBJ2-1; 7 bases are shared with TRBD1. The V gene end was trimmed by 2 bases and the J gene end by 7 bases; junction bases not matched to a gene: 9. The CDR3 totals 15 residues. The germline V gene has CDR1 SGHRS and CDR2 YFSETQ. For the CDR3, the DNA is TGCGCCAGCAGCTTAGCAGTCGACAGGGAGAATGAGCAGTTCTTC. Encoded protein: CASSLAVDRENEQFF.

The chain has TRBV30 and TRBJ2-4, with TRBD2 as a possible D gene (5 bases). The CDR3 contains 11 residues. The V and J ends lost 8 bases and 6 bases respectively, with 11 bases between them. The germline CDR1 and CDR2 sequences are GTSNPN and SVGIG (reference sequence). The CDR3 here is CAGELGNIQYF. Here the CDR3 DNA reads TGTGCCGGGGAGCTCGGAAACATTCAGTACTTC.

The J gene is TRBJ2-5, the V gene TRBV5-8, with D perhaps TRBD2 (6 bases). V was clipped by 3 bases and J by 5 bases, with 17 bases between them. The CDR3 is 15 residues long. Germline CDR1 reads SGHTS; CDR2 reads YDEGEE. The CDR3 spells CASSSGTGRGETQYF. DNA for the CDR3: TGTGCCAGCAGCTCCGGGACGGGGCGGGGTGAGACCCAGTACTTC.

In this sample, this clonotype turned up many times. The rearrangement links TRBV7-7 to TRBJ2-5; tentative D call: TRBD2 (5 bases). This CDR3 region has 13 residues. Germline V gene sequence: CDR1 SSHAT, CDR2 FNYEAQ (reference sequence). The ends were cut back, 7 bases at V and 5 bases at J, with 14 bases in the middle. The CDR3 coding sequence is TGTGCCAGCACCAACCTCCCGGGGGAGACCCAGTACTTC. It codes for CASTNLPGETQYF.

CDR3 sequence: CASRQGGASSYEQYF. The CDR3 coding sequence is TGTGCCAGCCGACAGGGCGGGGCGAGCTCCTACGAGCAGTACTTC. The V and J genes are TRBV7-3 and TRBJ2-7, with D tentatively TRBD1 (7 bases). V was clipped by 8 bases and J by 0 bases, with 17 bases between them. The germline CDR1 and CDR2 sequences are SGHTA and FQGTGA. This CDR3 is 15 amino acids long.

In regard to this clonotype: A read error may produce the germline difference seen at one junction end. V and J are TRBV6-2 or TRBV6-3 and TRBJ2-7; TRBD1 or TRBD2 may be the D gene (7 bases each). Germline values: CDR1 MNHEY, CDR2 SVGEGT. This CDR3 region has 15 residues. The DNA of the CDR3 is TGTGCCAGCAATTACTCTGGGAGGGGGCGAAGCGAGCAGTACTTC. Protein sequence: CASNYSGRGRSEQYF.

V and J are TRBV7-9 and TRBJ2-1; 11 bases line up with TRBD2. After removal of 5 bases from V and 2 bases from J, the junction contained 11 bases not matched to a gene. This CDR3 has 18 amino acids. Per the germline V gene, CDR1 is SEHNR and CDR2 is FQNEAQ (reference sequence). CDR3 in amino acids: CASSPGARGLAAYNEQFF. The CDR3 DNA follows: TGTGCCAGCAGCCCCGGGGCCAGGGGACTAGCGGCCTACAATGAGCAGTTCTTC.

Regarding this clonotype: Relative to the germline gene, one junction end is altered; a read error may explain this. The chain is built from TRBV27 and TRBJ2-3; D unclear. The CDR3 is made up of 15 amino acids. Germline values: CDR1 MNHEY, CDR2 SMNVEV (reference sequence). The CDR3 bases are TGTGCCGGCAGCCCAGAGACGCTACCCACAGATACGCAGTATTTT. Its translation: CAGSPETLPTDTQYF.

This clonotype was found a few times. The CDR3 protein is CSARDVRTREAFF. The CDR3 region has the DNA TGCAGTGCTAGAGATGTGCGGACTAGGGAAGCTTTCTTT. The J gene is TRBJ1-1, the V gene TRBV20-1, with D hard to call. The CDR3 is 13 residues long. Looked up from germline, CDR1 is DFQATT and CDR2 is SNEGSKA (reference sequence). V was trimmed by 0 bases and J by 8 bases, leaving 13 bases between them.

This sequence joins TRBV9 and TRBJ2-2; D might be TRBD1 or TRBD2, each matching 5 bases. Trimming left V 0 bases short and J 7 bases short, with 10 bases between. The germline V gene has CDR1 SGDLS and CDR2 YYNGEE. CDR3 length equals 14 residues. The CDR3 is CASSVVSGGGELFF. The CDR3 region has the DNA TGTGCCAGCAGCGTAGTCAGTGGGGGCGGGGAGCTGTTTTTT.

This clonotype was observed many times. The chain has TRBV5-1 and TRBJ2-4; D gene uncertain. The CDR3 covers 13 residues. V lost 4 bases, J lost 1 base, and 6 bases lay in between. Germline V gene sequence: CDR1 SGHRS, CDR2 YFSETQ. The CDR3 here is CASSGGAKNIQYF. The CDR3 DNA reads TGCGCCAGCAGCGGCGGTGCCAAAAACATTCAGTACTTC.

The V call is TRBV20-1, the J call TRBJ2-5; either TRBD1 or TRBD2 may fit D (5 bases each). Germline CDR1 and CDR2: DFQATT and SNEGSKA (reference sequence). CDR3 length equals 14 residues. Trimming pared 6 bases from V and 5 bases from J, leaving 19 bases between. The CDR3 reads CSANRDGRRETQYF. CDR3 DNA sequence: TGCAGTGCCAATCGGGACGGCAGAAGGGAGACCCAGTACTTC.

The chain couples TRBV27 to TRBJ1-2; no reliable D call. Trimming shortened V by 5 bases and J by 8 bases, and 21 bases separated the two germline ends. The CDR3 has 15 residues. The germline CDR1 and CDR2 sequences are MNHEY and SMNVEV (reference sequence). The CDR3 bases are TGTGCCAGCAGTCCGTCCAAGGAGGCAATGGGGGGCTACACCTTC. Its protein is CASSPSKEAMGGYTF.

This clonotype was observed once. The V and J genes are TRBV6-6 and TRBJ2-5; D is perhaps TRBD1 (6 bases). V gave up 0 bases and J gave up 2 bases, with 10 bases separating them. The CDR3 length is 15 residues. Looked up from germline, CDR1 is MNHNY and CDR2 is SVGAGI (reference sequence). The CDR3 region is CASSYSGQGQETQYF. In nucleotides, the CDR3 is TGTGCCAGCAGTTACTCAGGCCAGGGGCAAGAGACCCAGTACTTC.

The rearrangement joins TRBV2 to TRBJ1-2; the D gene is possibly TRBD1 (5 bases). Per the germline V gene, CDR1 is SNHLY and CDR2 is FYNNEI. This CDR3 contains 14 residues. V was shortened by 8 bases and J by 8 bases, with 21 bases between the two germline ends. DNA for the CDR3: TGTGCCAGCGATGAGGGGCCTCTTTCCGGCGGCTACACCTTC. Translation: CASDEGPLSGGYTF.

This chain links TRBV7-2 with TRBJ2-3; 10 bases are a match to TRBD2. The CDR3 runs 20 residues. V lost 5 bases to trimming and J lost 2 bases; unmatched junction nucleotides: 19. CDR1 is SGHTA, CDR2 FQGNSA, per germline. As DNA, the CDR3 is TGTGCCAGCAGCCCAAGGACCAGGTGGGCTAGCGGGGGATTCACAGATACGCAGTATTTT. Protein: CASSPRTRWASGGFTDTQYF.

The chain uses TRBV7-2 and TRBJ2-3; D not certain. Germline assignment: CDR1 SGHTA and CDR2 FQGNSA. The ends were cut back, 5 bases at V and 9 bases at J, with 12 bases in the middle. This CDR3 has 12 residues. This chain's CDR3 is CASSPLLRTQYF. CDR3 coding DNA: TGTGCCAGCAGCCCCCTGTTAAGAACGCAGTATTTT.

This clonotype has more than one count but fewer than ten. V and J are TRBV7-3 and TRBJ2-3; tentative D call: TRBD2 (5 bases). The CDR3 contains 17 residues. With 1 base removed from V and 5 bases from J, the gap between germline ends came to 19 bases. Germline values: CDR1 SGHTA, CDR2 FQGTGA. In DNA form, the CDR3 reads TGTGCCAGCAGCTTAAGCGCATCTTTGGCGGGTCAAGATACGCAGTATTTT. It codes for CASSLSASLAGQDTQYF.

This chain joins TRBV5-1 and TRBJ1-1, with 11 nucleotides matching TRBD1. The trim removed 4 bases at V and 6 bases at J, leaving 8 bases unmatched. CDR1 SGHRS and CDR2 YFSETQ come from the germline V gene. CDR3 length: 15 residues. The CDR3 nucleotides read TGCGCCAGCAGCCGGGACAGGGGGGATTACTCTGAAGCTTTCTTT. Translating it yields CASSRDRGDYSEAFF.

A note on this clonotype: Relative to the germline gene, one junction end is altered; a read error may explain this. The rearrangement links TRBV2 to TRBJ1-2; 8 nucleotides match TRBD1. The CDR3 runs to 15 residues. Germline V gene data show CDR1 as SNHLY and CDR2 as FYNNEI. CDR3 amino acids: CASGEAGGAEYGYTF. The CDR3 DNA is TGTGCCAGCGGTGAAGCAGGGGGCGCAGAATATGGCTACACCTTC.